The 32 T cell receptor beta chains in this list originate from one sample, sequenced in a study of CD8 T cells in ankylosing spondylitis. Study-level findings and limits: What seemed typical of ankylosing spondylitis blood was a TCR beta motif built from 7 or 8 highly homologous variants.

TCRdb used MiXCR to reprocess the 5' RACE reads, holding one entry per CDR3 protein. The sample lists 400,000 or so distinct CDR3 sequences; around 26% were seen once. Their specific antigens are unknown. Sequencing used blood, either unsorted or a sorted T cell fraction (not recorded which). These TCRs come from a male donor with ankylosing spondylitis.

This chain links TRBV2 with TRBJ2-3, with D possibly TRBD2 on 7 matching bases. V was trimmed by 2 bases and J by 4 bases, leaving 28 bases between them. There are 20 residues in the CDR3. CDR1 is SNHLY and CDR2 is FYNNEI in the germline V gene. The CDR3 bases are TGTGCCAGCAGTGAATTGTCGGCGGGCGGGAGTCAAGGGGGAGCAGATACGCAGTATTTT. Its protein is CASSELSAGGSQGGADTQYF.

This chain links TRBV7-8 with TRBJ1-1; 9 positions match TRBD1. This CDR3 is built from 13 residues. Germline V gives CDR1 SGHVS, CDR2 FQNEAQ. V trimming: 6 bases; J trimming: 4 bases; junction bases outside the gene matches: 3. The CDR3 loop is CASRRQGGTEAFF. Written as DNA, the CDR3 is TGTGCCAGCAGGAGACAGGGGGGCACTGAAGCTTTCTTT.

This clonotype was seen only a few times. The chain employs TRBV15 and TRBJ1-5, with unresolved D. Germline V gene sequence: CDR1 LNHNV, CDR2 YYDKDF (reference sequence). This CDR3 region has 14 residues. Trimming cost V 2 bases and J 4 bases, with 9 bases left between them. In DNA, the CDR3 is TGTGCCACCAGCAGACTAGACCCGAATCAGCCCCAGCATTTT. Its protein is CATSRLDPNQPQHF.

This clonotype was detected a few times. The chain couples TRBV20-1 to TRBJ2-7, with 11 nucleotides matching TRBD2. After removal of 6 bases from V and 5 bases from J, the junction contained 9 bases not matched to a gene. This CDR3 region has 14 residues. Per the germline V gene, CDR1 is DFQATT and CDR2 is SNEGSKA (reference sequence). Here the CDR3 reads CSAGGLAGGDEQYF. For the CDR3, the DNA is TGCAGTGCGGGTGGTCTAGCGGGAGGTGACGAGCAGTACTTC.

This chain uses TRBV11-2 with TRBJ2-1; D is unresolved. The CDR3 covers 14 residues. V shed 0 bases and J shed 9 bases, with 12 bases lying between them. Germline CDR1 SGHAT, CDR2 FQNNGV. CDR3 DNA: TGTGCCAGCAGCTTAGATCTCCAATCGGGTGAGCAGTTCTTC. The encoded protein is CASSLDLQSGEQFF.

The genes are TRBV7-2 and TRBJ2-2; D gene uncertain. Germline lookup yields CDR1 SGHTA and CDR2 FQGNSA. This CDR3 is 15 amino acids long. V lost 6 bases and J lost 2, with 13 bases in between. The CDR3 DNA is TGTGCCAGCAGTCTTGCCCATGATAACACCGGGGAGCTGTTTTTT. The encoded protein is CASSLAHDNTGELFF.

V and J are TRBV11-2 and TRBJ2-1, with 8 bases fitting TRBD2. The V gene end was trimmed by 5 bases and the J gene end by 3 bases; junction bases not matched to a gene: 9. Germline assignment: CDR1 SGHAT and CDR2 FQNNGV. The CDR3 has 16 residues. The CDR3 bases are TGTGCCAGCAGCCAGAAGGGTAGCGGGGTCTACAATGAGCAGTTCTTC. It is translated as CASSQKGSGVYNEQFF.

This clonotype was seen more than once but under ten times. The chain links TRBV20-1 to TRBJ2-1; 12 bases map to TRBD2. The germline CDR1 and CDR2 sequences are DFQATT and SNEGSKA (reference sequence). Unmatched junction bases numbered 5, after V lost 0 bases and J lost 8 bases. This CDR3 region has 15 residues. Here the CDR3 DNA reads TGCAGTGCTAGAGATCGGAGACTAGCGGGAGATGAGCAGTTCTTC. Its translation is CSARDRRLAGDEQFF.

The V and J genes are TRBV5-1 and TRBJ2-4; D unresolved. Trimming removed 0 bases from V and 9 bases from J, with 7 bases in between. The V gene's germline CDR1 is SGHRS and CDR2 YFSETQ. The CDR3 is made up of 12 amino acids. The CDR3 nucleotides are TGCGCCAGCAGCTTGGAATCAGGCATTCAGTACTTC. It specifies CASSLESGIQYF.

The chain joins TRBV29-1 to TRBJ2-3, with D perhaps given as TRBD1 or TRBD2 (5 bases each). Germline CDR1 reads SQVTM; CDR2 reads ANQGSEA. This CDR3 spans 15 amino acids. V lost 1 base and J 0 bases, leaving 11 bases between the germline ends. Written as DNA, the CDR3 is TGCAGCGTTGAAGCTCCCCGGGGCAGCACAGATACGCAGTATTTT. It yields the protein CSVEAPRGSTDTQYF.

The V call is TRBV29-1, the J call TRBJ2-6, with D unresolved. The germline V and J ends were trimmed by 1 base and 0 bases, with 10 bases remaining between them. CDR1 and CDR2 from the germline V gene are SQVTM and ANQGSEA. The CDR3 loop spans 16 amino acids. In DNA, the CDR3 is TGCAGCGTTGAAGTACAGTTCAGCTCTGGGGCCAACGTCCTGACTTTC. Protein product: CSVEVQFSSGANVLTF.

V usage is TRBV2 and J usage is TRBJ1-5; weak D call: TRBD1 (6 bases). CDR3 length: 13 amino acids. The V end lost 7 bases, the J end lost 7 bases, and 14 bases lay between the germline ends. Germline lookup yields CDR1 SNHLY and CDR2 FYNNEI. The CDR3 reads CASTVRGVQPQHF. The CDR3, as DNA: TGTGCCAGCACCGTCAGGGGAGTACAGCCCCAGCATTTT. The variable domain in full, with the rest retrieved from reference TRBV2 and TRBJ1-5, is EPEVTQTPSHQVTQMGQEVILRCVPISNHLYFYWYRQILGQKVEFLVSFYNNEISEKSEIFDDQFSVERPDGSNFTLKIRSTKLEDSAMYFCASTVRGVQPQHFGDGTRLSIL.

This rearrangement joins TRBV6-1 to TRBJ2-2; D remains ambiguous. Trimming pared 1 base from V and 7 bases from J, leaving 7 bases between. CDR1 and CDR2 from the germline V gene are MNHNS and SASEGT. The CDR3 extends over 13 amino acids. Here the CDR3 DNA reads TGTGCCAGCAGTGAAGATCGGATCGGGGAGCTGTTTTTT. Its protein is CASSEDRIGELFF.

The chain recombines TRBV12-3 or TRBV12-4 with TRBJ2-2; D is perhaps TRBD2 (6 bases). The V end was cut by 3 bases, the J end by 1 base, with 9 bases between. The CDR3 is 15 amino acids. CDR3 DNA: TGTGCCAGCAGTTTTGGAGGGGTGAACACCGGGGAGCTGTTTTTT. This codes for CASSFGGVNTGELFF.

The chain combines TRBV7-2 with TRBJ2-2; D not resolved. The length of the CDR3 is 16 residues. V lost 1 base, J lost 4 bases, and 13 bases lay in between. Germline values: CDR1 SGHTA, CDR2 FQGNSA. The CDR3 DNA reads as TGTGCCAGCAGCTTAGGATTAGCAGGCCGCACCGGGGAGCTGTTTTTT. Encoded protein: CASSLGLAGRTGELFF.

This clonotype appeared a few times. This chain connects TRBV20-1 to TRBJ1-4; possibly TRBD1 for D (5 bases). Per the germline V gene, CDR1 is DFQATT and CDR2 is SNEGSKA (reference sequence). Trimming pared 6 bases from V and 3 bases from J, leaving 14 bases between. The CDR3 contains 14 residues. CDR3 nucleotide sequence: TGCAGTGCGTACCCTAGGGGATCTAATGAAAAACTGTTTTTT. This translates into CSAYPRGSNEKLFF.

The rearrangement joins TRBV5-1 to TRBJ2-1, with D perhaps matching TRBD2 (5 bases). The CDR3 runs to 15 residues. From germline, CDR1 is SGHRS and CDR2 YFSETQ. V was pared by 0 bases and J by 10 bases, with 17 bases between. The CDR3 coding sequence is TGCGCCAGCAGCTTGGCTGCGTCGGGGAACGGCGAGCAGTTCTTC. As protein: CASSLAASGNGEQFF. Combining the CDR3 with reference TRBV5-1 and TRBJ2-1 gives the whole variable domain KAGVTQTPRYLIKTRGQQVTLSCSPISGHRSVSWYQQTPGQGLQFLFEYFSETQRNKGNFPGRFSGRQFSNSRSEMNVSTLELGDSALYLCASSLAASGNGEQFFGPGTRLTVL.

The genes are TRBV12-3 or TRBV12-4 and TRBJ1-1, with a possible D match to TRBD1 (5 bases). The CDR3 has 16 residues. Trimming removed 6 bases at V and 0 bases at J, with 17 bases between. CDR3: CASSLLTALMNTEAFF. The CDR3 bases are TGTGCCAGCAGCCTCTTGACAGCTCTCATGAACACTGAAGCTTTCTTT.

The chain has TRBV5-1 and TRBJ2-5; D is uncertain. CDR1 and CDR2 from the germline V gene are SGHRS and YFSETQ. This CDR3 has 15 amino acids. V was shortened by 4 bases and J by 5 bases, with 18 bases between the two germline ends. CDR3 nucleotides: TGCGCCAGCAGCGCGACGGGTGGTATTCTGGAGACCCAGTACTTC. This gives the protein CASSATGGILETQYF.

V gene TRBV5-1 combines with J gene TRBJ2-3, with 8 bases identical to TRBD2. V was pared by 0 bases and J by 5 bases, with 8 bases of the junction left unmatched. CDR3 length equals 16 residues. Germline V lookup: CDR1 SGHRS, CDR2 YFSETQ. Here the CDR3 DNA reads TGCGCCAGCAGCTTGGAAGGAGCGGGAGTTGTAGATACGCAGTATTTT. Encoded protein: CASSLEGAGVVDTQYF. The variable domain in full, completed from reference TRBV5-1 and TRBJ2-3, reads KAGVTQTPRYLIKTRGQQVTLSCSPISGHRSVSWYQQTPGQGLQFLFEYFSETQRNKGNFPGRFSGRQFSNSRSEMNVSTLELGDSALYLCASSLEGAGVVDTQYFGPGTRLTVL.

The CDR3 nucleotides read TGCAGTGCTAGAGATCAGGGACATGTCTACGAGCAGTACTTC. Protein product: CSARDQGHVYEQYF. The chain links TRBV20-1 to TRBJ2-7; maybe TRBD1 (6 bases). Looked up from germline, CDR1 is DFQATT and CDR2 is SNEGSKA (reference sequence). The CDR3 runs 14 residues. Trimming removed 0 bases from V and 3 bases from J, with 12 bases in between.

There are a few counts of this clonotype. The gene calls are TRBV20-1 and TRBJ1-2, with TRBD1 identical over 9 bases. Germline loops: CDR1 DFQATT, CDR2 SNEGSKA (reference sequence). This CDR3 spans 14 amino acids. The V gene end was trimmed by 1 base and the J gene end by 3 bases; junction bases not matched to a gene: 3. The CDR3 DNA reads as TGCAGTGCTAGAGGGGACAGGGCTCACTATGGCTACACCTTC. Protein: CSARGDRAHYGYTF.

This clonotype came up a few times. J is TRBJ1-5 and V is TRBV7-9, with D perhaps TRBD1 (5 bases). Trimming pared 5 bases from V and 6 bases from J, leaving 17 bases between. The CDR3 sequence is 15 residues long. Germline V gene lookup returns CDR1 SEHNR and CDR2 FQNEAQ (reference sequence). CDR3 loop: CASSSTRGVTQPQHF. Written as DNA, the CDR3 is TGTGCCAGCAGCAGCACGAGGGGAGTGACTCAGCCCCAGCATTTT. The variable domain in full, completed from reference TRBV7-9 and TRBJ1-5, reads DTGVSQNPRHKITKRGQNVTFRCDPISEHNRLYWYRQTLGQGPEFLTYFQNEAQLEKSRLLSDRFSAERPKGSFSTLEIQRTEQGDSAMYLCASSSTRGVTQPQHFGDGTRLSIL.

This clonotype occurred many times. The V call is TRBV10-1, the J call TRBJ1-5; D is ambiguous. The CDR3 is 13 residues long. Germline V gives CDR1 WNHNN, CDR2 SYGVQD (reference sequence). V was clipped by 0 bases and J by 5 bases, with 5 bases between them. In DNA form, the CDR3 reads TGCGCCAGCAGTGAGTCCAGGTATCAGCCCCAGCATTTT. It codes for CASSESRYQPQHF.

The rearrangement uses TRBV5-5 and TRBJ2-7; D gene uncertain. This CDR3 contains 13 residues. CDR1 and CDR2 from the germline V gene are SGHKS and YYEKEE (reference sequence). V was shortened by 1 base and J by 1 base, with 6 bases between the two germline ends. The CDR3 sequence: CASSLTHSYEQYF. The CDR3, as DNA: TGTGCCAGCAGCTTGACACATTCCTACGAGCAGTACTTC.

The chain links TRBV30 to TRBJ1-1, with a tentative D call TRBD1 (5 bases). CDR3 size: 12 residues. V was trimmed by 2 bases and J by 7 bases, leaving 11 bases between them. Germline values: CDR1 GTSNPN, CDR2 SVGIG (reference sequence). CDR3 residues: CAWSLWGNEAFF. CDR3 nucleotide sequence: TGTGCCTGGAGTCTTTGGGGGAATGAAGCTTTCTTT.

The chain employs TRBV20-1 and TRBJ2-2; TRBD2 aligns across 7 bases. The CDR3 runs to 15 residues. With V trimmed by 0 bases and J by 1 base, 2 bases remained unmatched. CDR1 and CDR2 (germline): DFQATT, SNEGSKA (reference sequence). The CDR3 coding sequence is TGCAGTGCTAGAGAAGGGACTAAGAACACCGGGGAGCTGTTTTTT. Its translation: CSAREGTKNTGELFF.

This clonotype was found many times. The rearrangement joins TRBV7-9 to TRBJ2-1; 8 bases line up with TRBD1. There are 14 residues in the CDR3. Unmatched junction bases numbered 4, after V lost 5 bases and J lost 4 bases. Germline CDR1 SEHNR, CDR2 FQNEAQ (reference sequence). CDR3: CASSPDRGYNEQFF. In DNA, the CDR3 is TGTGCCAGCAGCCCCGACAGGGGATACAATGAGCAGTTCTTC.

This clonotype was counted between two and nine times. The CDR3 is CASSPIGNIQYF. For the CDR3, the DNA is TGCGCCAGCAGCCCGATAGGTAACATTCAGTACTTC. The chain employs TRBV5-1 and TRBJ2-4, with D uncertain. The CDR3 contains 12 residues. The ends were cut back, 4 bases at V and 7 bases at J, with 9 bases in the middle. The germline gives CDR1 SGHRS, CDR2 YFSETQ. Full variable domain (missing parts from reference TRBV5-1 and TRBJ2-4): KAGVTQTPRYLIKTRGQQVTLSCSPISGHRSVSWYQQTPGQGLQFLFEYFSETQRNKGNFPGRFSGRQFSNSRSEMNVSTLELGDSALYLCASSPIGNIQYFGAGTRLSVL.

V usage is TRBV5-1 and J usage is TRBJ2-5; 7 nucleotides align to TRBD2. Germline V gene sequence: CDR1 SGHRS, CDR2 YFSETQ. The junction had 3 bases not matched to a gene; V was cut back by 5 bases and J by 2 bases. This CDR3 contains 13 residues. CDR3 DNA sequence: TGCGCCAGCAGGACTAGCCGGCAAGAGACCCAGTACTTC. It codes for CASRTSRQETQYF.

The chain uses TRBV24-1 and TRBJ1-1, with 9 bases matching TRBD1. CDR1 is KGHDR, CDR2 SFDVKD, per germline. This CDR3 has 14 residues. V dropped 9 bases and J dropped 5; count of bases not matched to a gene: 9. As DNA, the CDR3 is TGTGCCACCCGGGACAGGGCGCAGGGGACTGAAGCTTTCTTT. Translation: CATRDRAQGTEAFF.

The rearrangement joins TRBV5-1 to TRBJ1-1, with D possibly being TRBD1 (6 bases). This CDR3 has 15 amino acids. V shed 4 bases and J shed 2 bases, with 15 bases lying between them. Per germline, CDR1 SGHRS and CDR2 YFSETQ. The CDR3 reads CASSQQGFGNTEAFF. As DNA, the CDR3 is TGCGCCAGCAGCCAACAGGGTTTTGGTAACACTGAAGCTTTCTTT.